This T cell receptor (beta chain) was captured in a study of OX40 agonist ivuxolimab in advanced cancers. In its sample, this clone was seen once. There are 15 residues in the CDR3. V was shortened by 1 base and J by 7 bases, with 14 bases between the two germline ends. From germline, CDR1 is KGHSH and CDR2 LQKENI. Here immunoSEQ multiplex PCR was the method, and the copy in TCRdb shows in-frame clones only, minus some. The sample holds some 75,000 clones, about 85% seen once. This sequence joins TRBV18 and TRBJ1-5, with D possibly TRBD1 on 6 matching bases. Here the sequenced sample was CD4+ or CD8+ T cells sorted from blood, taken in a trial of the OX40 agonist ivuxolimab. The clonotype comes from an adult with an advanced solid tumor such as melanoma, head and neck, liver or kidney cancer. The CDR3 sequence: CASSPLEQGGQPQHF. DNA of the CDR3: TGTGCCAGCTCACCACTTGAACAGGGAGGACAGCCCCAGCATTTT.